The rows below give T cell receptor beta chains drawn from one sample of a study of CD8 T cells in Susac syndrome. TCRdb re-called the immunoSEQ multiplex PCR reads with MiXCR, one entry per CDR3 protein. The data hold 330,000 or so distinct CDR3 sequences, with about 91% observed a single time. The specimen was CD8+ T cells from PBMCs. The source of these receptors is a human donor with multiple sclerosis. Both conserved end residues are part of each CDR3. The order of the fields is J gene, clone size, D gene, V gene, CDR3 DNA, CDR3 protein. D genes are given only for firm matches. Size is stated for part of the rows, as once, few or many counts, or as a class when the clone is expanded.

J: TRBJ1-1; size: .; D: .; V: TRBV29-1; DNA: TGCAGCGTCGTCGGGGAAGCTGAAGCTTTCTTT; CDR3: CSVVGEAEAFF
J: TRBJ2-1; size: .; D: .; V: TRBV20-1; DNA: TGCAGTGCTAGAGTGAGGGCAGTATACTACAATGAGCAGTTCTTC; CDR3: CSARVRAVYYNEQFF
J: TRBJ2-1; size: .; D: .; V: TRBV7-3; DNA: TGTGCCAGCAGCTTAGAAATACAGGGAGCGTACAATGAGCAGTTCTTC; CDR3: CASSLEIQGAYNEQFF
J: TRBJ2-7; size: .; D: TRBD2; V: TRBV2; DNA: TGTGCCAGCAGTGAAGTAGCGGGGGGCGAGACCTACGAGCAGTACTTC; CDR3: CASSEVAGGETYEQYF
J: TRBJ2-7; size: .; D: .; V: TRBV5-6; DNA: TGTGCCAGCAGCCCTACTGGGACCACCTACGAGCAGTACTTC; CDR3: CASSPTGTTYEQYF
J: TRBJ2-1; size: .; D: .; V: TRBV7-7; DNA: TGTGCTAGCAGCTCCGCCGGGACCTCCTACAATGAGCAGTTCTTC; CDR3: CASSSAGTSYNEQFF
J: TRBJ2-1; size: .; D: TRBD2; V: TRBV27; DNA: TGTGCCAGCAGTTTCAGGACTAGCGGCGCCAATGAGCAGTTCTTC; CDR3: CASSFRTSGANEQFF
J: TRBJ2-1; size: once; D: .; V: TRBV19; DNA: TGTGCCAGTAGTTGGTGGGGAAACAATGAGCAGTTCTTC; CDR3: CASSWWGNNEQFF
J: TRBJ2-2; size: .; D: TRBD2; V: TRBV27; DNA: TGTGCCAGCAGTTCACCTCTAATTGCCTCCGGGACTAGCGGGATCCGGAACACCGGGGAGCTGTTTTTT; CDR3: CASSSPLIASGTSGIRNTGELFF
J: TRBJ2-1; size: .; D: TRBD2; V: TRBV7-2; DNA: TGTGCCAGCAGCGAAGCCCAGGCTAGCGGGGGTCCCTACAATGAGCAGTTCTTC; CDR3: CASSEAQASGGPYNEQFF
J: TRBJ2-3; size: .; D: .; V: TRBV12-3/TRBV12-4; DNA: TGTGCCAGCAGTTTTGTGGCAGATACGCAGTATTTT; CDR3: CASSFVADTQYF
J: TRBJ2-7; size: .; D: .; V: TRBV27; DNA: TGTGCCAGCAGTTTCGGGTTAACCTTGGGGTCCTACGAGCAGTACTTC; CDR3: CASSFGLTLGSYEQYF
J: TRBJ2-7; size: .; D: .; V: TRBV14; DNA: TGTGCCAGCAGCCAAGGACTTGGGATGGCCTACGAGCAGTACTTC; CDR3: CASSQGLGMAYEQYF
J: TRBJ2-1; size: .; D: .; V: TRBV5-1; DNA: TGCGCCAGCCGAGCGGTGAGGGCCAATGGCAATGAGCAGTTCTTC; CDR3: CASRAVRANGNEQFF
J: TRBJ1-1; size: .; D: .; V: TRBV12-3/TRBV12-4; DNA: TGTGCCAGCATCTTGGGGGGGAACACTGAAGCTTTCTTT; CDR3: CASILGGNTEAFF
J: TRBJ1-2; size: .; D: .; V: TRBV28; DNA: TGTGCCAGCAGTTTATGGGGCACAGTAGAAGATGGCTACACCTTC; CDR3: CASSLWGTVEDGYTF
J: TRBJ2-1; size: once; D: .; V: TRBV24-1; DNA: TGTGCCACCAGTGATTTTGGGGACAAGCTAGGAGGTGAGCAGTTCTTC; CDR3: CATSDFGDKLGGEQFF
J: TRBJ2-1; size: once; D: TRBD1; V: TRBV9; DNA: TGTGCCAGCGGCAGTGGGACAGGCCCCAATGAGCAGTTCTTC; CDR3: CASGSGTGPNEQFF
J: TRBJ2-1; size: .; D: .; V: TRBV5-5; DNA: TGTGCCAGCAGCTTGGGGGCCAGCGGTAGCCCGTACAATGAGCAGTTCTTC; CDR3: CASSLGASGSPYNEQFF
J: TRBJ1-1; size: .; D: .; V: TRBV20-1; DNA: TGCAGCGCCGGGGCGCAGGGGTTCGTTCACACTGAAGCTTTCTTT; CDR3: CSAGAQGFVHTEAFF
J: TRBJ2-5; size: .; D: TRBD1; V: TRBV24-1; DNA: TGTGCCACCAGTGATTTGGGACAGGATCCCCAAGAGACCCAGTACTTC; CDR3: CATSDLGQDPQETQYF
J: TRBJ1-1; size: .; D: .; V: TRBV4-1; DNA: TGCGCCAGCAGCCCACTAGCAGTGGGGCGGGAAGCTTTCTTT; CDR3: CASSPLAVGREAFF
J: TRBJ1-5; size: .; D: TRBD1; V: TRBV4-1; DNA: TGCGCCAGCAGCCAAGATCTCCAGGGGGCAATAGGCAATCAGCCCCAGCATTTT; CDR3: CASSQDLQGAIGNQPQHF
J: TRBJ2-7; size: .; D: TRBD2; V: TRBV20-1; DNA: TGCAGTGCTCTTGGAGGCGGGGGGATGCTCTGGGAGCAGTACTTC; CDR3: CSALGGGGMLWEQYF
J: TRBJ2-5; size: .; D: .; V: TRBV29-1; DNA: TGCAGCGTTGAAGTGGTCGAGGGGCAAGAGACCCAGTACTTC; CDR3: CSVEVVEGQETQYF
J: TRBJ1-5; size: .; D: .; V: TRBV19; DNA: TGTGCCAGTAGTATAAACAGAGCGAAACAGCCCCAGCATTTT; CDR3: CASSINRAKQPQHF
J: TRBJ2-1; size: once; D: .; V: TRBV4-1; DNA: TGCGCCAGCAGCCACGACTACCCGAGTAATGAGCAGTTCTTC; CDR3: CASSHDYPSNEQFF
J: TRBJ2-7; size: .; D: TRBD2; V: TRBV27; DNA: TGTGCCAGCAGTTATCTCATCGCGGGAGGGGCCTCCTACGAGCAGTACTTC; CDR3: CASSYLIAGGASYEQYF
J: TRBJ1-5; size: .; D: TRBD1; V: TRBV6-2/TRBV6-3; DNA: TGTGCCAGCAGTTACGAGGACAGGCCCTACCAGCCCCAGCATTTT; CDR3: CASSYEDRPYQPQHF
J: TRBJ2-7; size: .; D: .; V: TRBV9; DNA: TGTGCCAGCAGTCAAACAGGGCACGAGCAGTACTTC; CDR3: CASSQTGHEQYF
J: TRBJ2-1; size: .; D: .; V: TRBV6-5; DNA: TGTGCCAGCAGTTACTCGACGGACAGCCACAATGAGCAGTTCTTC; CDR3: CASSYSTDSHNEQFF
J: TRBJ2-1; size: .; D: .; V: TRBV28; DNA: TGTGCCAGCAGTGGGGGAGTAATCTCCTACAATGAGCAGTTCTTC; CDR3: CASSGGVISYNEQFF
J: TRBJ2-1; size: .; D: TRBD2; V: TRBV7-2; DNA: TGTGCCAGCAGCTTACCCAGCGGGAGGTACAATGAGCAGTTCTTC; CDR3: CASSLPSGRYNEQFF
J: TRBJ2-1; size: .; D: .; V: TRBV3-1; DNA: TGTGCCAGCAGCCAAGATAGCTCAAGCTCCTACAATGAGCAGTTCTTC; CDR3: CASSQDSSSSYNEQFF
J: TRBJ1-5; size: .; D: .; V: TRBV20-1; DNA: TGCAGTGCTAGACCAGGGTTCAATCAGCCCCAGCATTTT; CDR3: CSARPGFNQPQHF
J: TRBJ2-5; size: .; D: TRBD1; V: TRBV12-3/TRBV12-4; DNA: TGTGCCAGCAGTGTGGTTGGGCAGGGGGCCGTTGAGACCCAGTACTTC; CDR3: CASSVVGQGAVETQYF
J: TRBJ2-7; size: .; D: .; V: TRBV7-7; DNA: TGTGCTAGCAGCTTATCCCCTTCCCCCTCCTACGAGCAGTACTTC; CDR3: CASSLSPSPSYEQYF
J: TRBJ2-1; size: .; D: TRBD1; V: TRBV7-9; DNA: TGTGCCAGCAGCTTCGACAGGGGAACGTTGGATGAGCAGTTCTTC; CDR3: CASSFDRGTLDEQFF
J: TRBJ2-3; size: .; D: TRBD1; V: TRBV7-9; DNA: TGTGCCAGCAGCTCCTACAGGGGGCCGGAAGATACGCAGTATTTT; CDR3: CASSSYRGPEDTQYF
J: TRBJ2-2; size: .; D: .; V: TRBV11-2; DNA: TGTGCCAGCAGCCGAAGAAGCGGGGAGCTGTTTTTT; CDR3: CASSRRSGELFF
J: TRBJ2-7; size: .; D: .; V: TRBV25-1; DNA: TGTGCCAGCAGTCAGCAGGGGCGAACTTACAAGGAGTTCGGGAACTACGAGCAGTACTTC; CDR3: CASSQQGRTYKEFGNYEQYF
J: TRBJ1-1; size: .; D: .; V: TRBV7-9; DNA: TGTGCCAGCAGCTCCCCAGGGGACACTGAAGCTTTCTTT; CDR3: CASSSPGDTEAFF
J: TRBJ2-1; size: .; D: TRBD2; V: TRBV15; DNA: TGTGCCACCAGCTTGGTAGCGGGCCTTTTCAATGAGCAGTTCTTC; CDR3: CATSLVAGLFNEQFF
J: TRBJ2-3; size: .; D: TRBD2; V: TRBV7-9; DNA: TGTGCCAGCAGCGAGGGACTAGGCGTCACAGATACGCAGTATTTT; CDR3: CASSEGLGVTDTQYF
J: TRBJ2-5; size: .; D: TRBD1; V: TRBV5-4; DNA: TGTGCCAGCAGCCTCCTAATGACAGGGGGAGAGACCCAGTACTTC; CDR3: CASSLLMTGGETQYF
J: TRBJ1-2; size: .; D: .; V: TRBV27; DNA: TGTGCCAGCAGTATTCAGGGGTATGGCTATGGCTACACCTTC; CDR3: CASSIQGYGYGYTF
J: TRBJ1-5; size: .; D: .; V: TRBV30; DNA: TGTGCCTGGAGTGCACCCGATCAGCCCCAGCATTTT; CDR3: CAWSAPDQPQHF
J: TRBJ2-5; size: .; D: .; V: TRBV7-8; DNA: TGTGCCAGCACCGGACAGAATCAAGAGACCCAGTACTTC; CDR3: CASTGQNQETQYF
J: TRBJ2-7; size: .; D: .; V: TRBV6-5; DNA: TGTGCCAGCAGTTACCGCGGTAGGCAGGGACTTTCTTACGAGCAGTACTTC; CDR3: CASSYRGRQGLSYEQYF
J: TRBJ2-7; size: .; D: .; V: TRBV13; DNA: TGTGCCAGCAGCTTTCGGGGAGTCGACGAGCAGTACTTC; CDR3: CASSFRGVDEQYF
J: TRBJ1-2; size: .; D: .; V: TRBV7-4; DNA: TGTGCCAGCAGCGTACTTGGAAACGGCTATGGCTACACCTTC; CDR3: CASSVLGNGYGYTF
J: TRBJ2-1; size: .; D: TRBD2; V: TRBV9; DNA: TGTGCCAGCAGCGTAGGGACGGGGAGGGCCTACAATGAGCAGTTCTTC; CDR3: CASSVGTGRAYNEQFF
J: TRBJ2-1; size: few; D: TRBD2; V: TRBV5-5; DNA: TGTGCCAGCAGCTCAGGACAGCTCCGACTAGCGGCTTCCTACAATGAGCAGTTCTTC; CDR3: CASSSGQLRLAASYNEQFF
J: TRBJ2-5; size: .; D: .; V: TRBV29-1; DNA: TGCAGCGTTGAAGGAGGAGGCTCGGAGACCCAGTACTTC; CDR3: CSVEGGGSETQYF